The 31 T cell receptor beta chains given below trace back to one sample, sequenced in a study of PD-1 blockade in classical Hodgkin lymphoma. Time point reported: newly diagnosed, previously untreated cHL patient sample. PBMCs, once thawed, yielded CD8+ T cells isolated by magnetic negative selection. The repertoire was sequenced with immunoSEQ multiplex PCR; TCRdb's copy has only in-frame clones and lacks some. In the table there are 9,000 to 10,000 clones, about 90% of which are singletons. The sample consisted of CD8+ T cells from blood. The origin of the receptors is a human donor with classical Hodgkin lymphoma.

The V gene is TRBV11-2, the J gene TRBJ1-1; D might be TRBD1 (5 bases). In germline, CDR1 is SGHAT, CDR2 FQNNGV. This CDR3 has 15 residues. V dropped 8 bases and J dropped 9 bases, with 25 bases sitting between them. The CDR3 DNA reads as TGTGCCAGCCTCCTGGGGCTCGGGACTAAGAATCAAGCTTTCTTT. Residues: CASLLGLGTKNQAFF.

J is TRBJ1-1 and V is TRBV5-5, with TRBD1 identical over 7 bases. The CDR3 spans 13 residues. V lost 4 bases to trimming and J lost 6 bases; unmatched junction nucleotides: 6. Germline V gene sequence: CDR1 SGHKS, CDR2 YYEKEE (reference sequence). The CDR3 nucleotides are TGTGCCAGCAGCCCGACAGGGAATCCTGAAGCTTTCTTT. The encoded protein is CASSPTGNPEAFF.

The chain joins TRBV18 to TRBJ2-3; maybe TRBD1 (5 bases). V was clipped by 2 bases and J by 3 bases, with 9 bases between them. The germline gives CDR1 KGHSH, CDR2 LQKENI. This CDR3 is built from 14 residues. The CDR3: CASSPVGQTDTQYF. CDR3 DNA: TGTGCCAGCTCACCAGTGGGGCAGACAGATACGCAGTATTTT.

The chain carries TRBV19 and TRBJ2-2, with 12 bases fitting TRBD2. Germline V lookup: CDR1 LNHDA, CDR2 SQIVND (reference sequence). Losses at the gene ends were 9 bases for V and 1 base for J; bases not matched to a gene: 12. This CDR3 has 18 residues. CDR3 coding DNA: TGTGCCAGGAAAATGACTAGCGGGAGAGTCAAGAACACCGGGGAGCTGTTTTTT. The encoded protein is CARKMTSGRVKNTGELFF.

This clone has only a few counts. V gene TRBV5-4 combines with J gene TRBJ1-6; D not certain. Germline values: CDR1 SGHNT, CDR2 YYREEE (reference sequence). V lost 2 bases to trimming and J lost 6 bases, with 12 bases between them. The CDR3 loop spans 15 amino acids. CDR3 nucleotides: TGTGCCAGCAGCTTTCGTTCAGCTGCTAATTCACCCCTCCACTTT. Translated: CASSFRSAANSPLHF.

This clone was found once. CDR3 sequence reads: CASSYTGTGTTGELFF. The CDR3 nucleotides read TGTGCCAGCAGCTACACCGGGACAGGGACCACCGGGGAGCTGTTTTTT. The chain is built from TRBV7-2 and TRBJ2-2; 9 bases line up with TRBD1. The CDR3 consists of 16 residues. V lost 4 bases and J lost 4; bases outside the gene matches: 7. The V gene's germline CDR1 is SGHTA and CDR2 FQGNSA.

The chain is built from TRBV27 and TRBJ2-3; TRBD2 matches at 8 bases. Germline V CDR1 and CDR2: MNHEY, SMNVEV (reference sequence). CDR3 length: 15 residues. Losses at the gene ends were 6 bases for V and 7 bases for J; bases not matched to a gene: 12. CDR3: CASRPGLGDRHTQYF. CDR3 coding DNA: TGTGCCAGCAGGCCGGGACTAGGTGACCGGCATACGCAGTATTTT.

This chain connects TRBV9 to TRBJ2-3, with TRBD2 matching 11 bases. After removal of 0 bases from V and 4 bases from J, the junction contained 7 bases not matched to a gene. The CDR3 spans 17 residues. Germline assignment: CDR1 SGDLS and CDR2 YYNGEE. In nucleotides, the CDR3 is TGTGCCAGCAGCGTAGTTTTAGCGGGGGGGCACCCAGATACGCAGTATTTT. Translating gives CASSVVLAGGHPDTQYF.

The CDR3 here is CASSLGSGGYNEQFF. CDR3 DNA sequence: TGTGCCAGCAGTTTAGGTTCCGGGGGGTACAATGAGCAGTTCTTC. V gene TRBV27 combines with J gene TRBJ2-1; 7 nucleotides match TRBD2. From germline, CDR1 is MNHEY and CDR2 SMNVEV (reference sequence). The ends lost 2 bases at V and 4 bases at J; junction bases unmatched: 5. The CDR3 totals 15 residues.

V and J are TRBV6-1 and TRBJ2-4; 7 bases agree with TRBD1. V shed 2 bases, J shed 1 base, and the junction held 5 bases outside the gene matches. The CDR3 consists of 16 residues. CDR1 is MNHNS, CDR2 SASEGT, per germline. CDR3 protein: CASSESPTGAKNIQYF. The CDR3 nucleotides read TGTGCCAGCAGTGAAAGCCCGACAGGGGCCAAAAACATTCAGTACTTC.

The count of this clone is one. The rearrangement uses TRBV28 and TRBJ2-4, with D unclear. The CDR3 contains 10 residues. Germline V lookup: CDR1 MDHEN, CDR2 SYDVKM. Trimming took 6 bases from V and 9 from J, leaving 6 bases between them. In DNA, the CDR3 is TGTGCCAGCAGCGGTTTCATTCAGTACTTC. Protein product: CASSGFIQYF.

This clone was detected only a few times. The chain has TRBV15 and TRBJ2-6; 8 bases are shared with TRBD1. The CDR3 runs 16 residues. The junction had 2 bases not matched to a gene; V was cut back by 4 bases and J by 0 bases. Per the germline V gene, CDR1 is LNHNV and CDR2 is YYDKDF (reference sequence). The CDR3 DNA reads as TGTGCCACCAGCATTGACAGGGGCTCTGGGGCCAACGTCCTGACTTTC. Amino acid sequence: CATSIDRGSGANVLTF.

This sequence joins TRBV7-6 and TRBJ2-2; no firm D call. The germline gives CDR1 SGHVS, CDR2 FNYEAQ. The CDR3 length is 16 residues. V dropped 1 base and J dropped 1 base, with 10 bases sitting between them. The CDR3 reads CASSLVVERNTGELFF. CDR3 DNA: TGTGCCAGCAGCTTAGTCGTGGAGCGGAACACCGGGGAGCTGTTTTTT.

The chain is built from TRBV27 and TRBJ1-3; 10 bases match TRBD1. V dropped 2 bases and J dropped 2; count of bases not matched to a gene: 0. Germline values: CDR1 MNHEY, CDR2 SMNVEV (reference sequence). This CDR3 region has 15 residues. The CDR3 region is CASSLGTGAGNTIYF. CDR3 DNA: TGTGCCAGCAGTTTAGGGACAGGGGCTGGAAACACCATATATTTT.

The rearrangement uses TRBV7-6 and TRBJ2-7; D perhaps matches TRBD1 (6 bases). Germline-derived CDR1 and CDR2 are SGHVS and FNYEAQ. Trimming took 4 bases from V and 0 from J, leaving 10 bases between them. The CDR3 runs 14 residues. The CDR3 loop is CASSSQGSSYEQYF. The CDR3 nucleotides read TGTGCCAGCAGCTCCCAGGGGAGCTCCTACGAGCAGTACTTC.

The CDR3 DNA is TGTGCCAGCAGTGTGGGGCCAAAAGAGACCCAGTACTTC. It is translated as CASSVGPKETQYF. This rearrangement joins TRBV2 to TRBJ2-5; a weak D match, TRBD1 (5 bases). CDR1 SNHLY and CDR2 FYNNEI come from the germline V gene. The V end was cut by 4 bases, the J end by 3 bases, with 9 bases between. The CDR3 length is 13 residues.

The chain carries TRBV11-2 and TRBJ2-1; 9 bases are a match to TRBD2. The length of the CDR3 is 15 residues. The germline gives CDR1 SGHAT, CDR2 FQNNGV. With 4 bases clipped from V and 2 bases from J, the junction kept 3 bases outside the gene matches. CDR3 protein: CASSSRLAAYNEQFF. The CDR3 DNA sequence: TGTGCCAGCAGCTCCCGACTAGCGGCCTACAATGAGCAGTTCTTC.

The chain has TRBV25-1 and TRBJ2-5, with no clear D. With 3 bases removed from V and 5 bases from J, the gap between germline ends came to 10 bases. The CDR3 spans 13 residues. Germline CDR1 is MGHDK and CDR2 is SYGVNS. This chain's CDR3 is CASSDSTYETQYF. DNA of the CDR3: TGTGCCAGCAGTGACAGTACCTATGAGACCCAGTACTTC.

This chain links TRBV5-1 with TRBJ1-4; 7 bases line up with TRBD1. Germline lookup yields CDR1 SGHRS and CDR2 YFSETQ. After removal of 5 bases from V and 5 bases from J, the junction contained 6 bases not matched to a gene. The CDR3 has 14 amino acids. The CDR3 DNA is TGCGCCAGCAGTCAACAGGGGCAAAATGAAAAACTGTTTTTT. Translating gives CASSQQGQNEKLFF.

CDR3 in DNA: TGTGCCAGCAGTTGGGCGACAGCGGGCAATGAGCAGTTCTTC. It is translated as CASSWATAGNEQFF. The V and J genes are TRBV27 and TRBJ2-1; D possibly corresponds to TRBD2 (6 bases). CDR3 size: 14 residues. The V end was cut by 4 bases, the J end by 6 bases, with 13 bases between. CDR1 MNHEY and CDR2 SMNVEV come from the germline V gene (reference sequence).

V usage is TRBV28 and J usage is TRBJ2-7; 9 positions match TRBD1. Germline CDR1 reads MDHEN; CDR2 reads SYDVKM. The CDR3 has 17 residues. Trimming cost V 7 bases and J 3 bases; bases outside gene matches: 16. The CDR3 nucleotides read TGTGCCAGCACCACACCCGGGACAGGGTTACTAGACTACGAGCAGTACTTC. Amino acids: CASTTPGTGLLDYEQYF.

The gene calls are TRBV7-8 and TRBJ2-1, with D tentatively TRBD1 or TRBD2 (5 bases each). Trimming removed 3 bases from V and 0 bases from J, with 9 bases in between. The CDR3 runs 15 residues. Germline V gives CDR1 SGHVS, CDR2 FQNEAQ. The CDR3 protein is CASSLGVFSYNEQFF. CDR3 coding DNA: TGTGCCAGCAGCTTGGGGGTTTTCTCCTACAATGAGCAGTTCTTC.

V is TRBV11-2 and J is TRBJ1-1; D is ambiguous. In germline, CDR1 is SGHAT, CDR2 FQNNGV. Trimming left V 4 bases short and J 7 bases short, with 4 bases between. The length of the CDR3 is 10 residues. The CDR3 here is CASSSNEAFF. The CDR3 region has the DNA TGTGCCAGCAGCTCTAATGAAGCTTTCTTT.

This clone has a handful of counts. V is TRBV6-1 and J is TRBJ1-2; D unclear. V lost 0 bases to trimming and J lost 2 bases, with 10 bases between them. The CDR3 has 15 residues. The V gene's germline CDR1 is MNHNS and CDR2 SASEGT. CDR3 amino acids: CASSEAMGGNYGYTF. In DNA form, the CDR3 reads TGTGCCAGCAGTGAAGCTATGGGAGGCAACTATGGCTACACCTTC.

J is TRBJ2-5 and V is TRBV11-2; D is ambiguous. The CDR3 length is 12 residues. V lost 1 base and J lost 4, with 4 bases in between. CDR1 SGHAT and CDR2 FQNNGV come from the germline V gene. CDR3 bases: TGTGCCAGCAGCTTAGGTCTAGAGACCCAGTACTTC. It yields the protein CASSLGLETQYF.

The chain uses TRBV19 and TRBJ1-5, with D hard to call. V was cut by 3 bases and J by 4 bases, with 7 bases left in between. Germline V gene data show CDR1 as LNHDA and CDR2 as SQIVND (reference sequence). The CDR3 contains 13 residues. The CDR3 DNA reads TGTGCCAGTAGTATCATTGAGAATCAGCCCCAGCATTTT. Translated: CASSIIENQPQHF.

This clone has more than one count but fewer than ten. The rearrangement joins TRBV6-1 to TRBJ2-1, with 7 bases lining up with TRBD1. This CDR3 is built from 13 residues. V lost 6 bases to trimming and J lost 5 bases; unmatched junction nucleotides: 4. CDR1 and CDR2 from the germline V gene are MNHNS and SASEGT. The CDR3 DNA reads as TGTGCCAGCAGGGACAGGTCGAACAATGAGCAGTTCTTC. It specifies CASRDRSNNEQFF.

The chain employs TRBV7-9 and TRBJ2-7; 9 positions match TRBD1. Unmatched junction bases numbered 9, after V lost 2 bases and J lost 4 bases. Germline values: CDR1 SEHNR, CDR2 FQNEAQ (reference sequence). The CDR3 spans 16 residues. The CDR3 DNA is TGTGCCAGCAGCTTATCTACAGGGGGCGAAAGGTACGAGCAGTACTTC. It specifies CASSLSTGGERYEQYF.

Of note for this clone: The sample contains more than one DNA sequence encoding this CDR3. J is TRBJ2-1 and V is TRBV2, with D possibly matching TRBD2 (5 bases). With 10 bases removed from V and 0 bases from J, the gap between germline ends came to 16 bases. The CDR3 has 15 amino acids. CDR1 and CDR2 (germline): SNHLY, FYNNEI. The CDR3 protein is CAKGGADYSYNEQFF. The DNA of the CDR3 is TGTGCCAAAGGCGGAGCGGATTACTCCTACAATGAGCAGTTCTTC.

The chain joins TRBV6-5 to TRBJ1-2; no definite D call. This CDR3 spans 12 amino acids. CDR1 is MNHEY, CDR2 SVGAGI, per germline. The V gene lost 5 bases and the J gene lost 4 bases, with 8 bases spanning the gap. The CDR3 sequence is CASSADIYGYTF. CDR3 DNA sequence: TGTGCCAGCAGTGCTGACATCTATGGCTACACCTTC.

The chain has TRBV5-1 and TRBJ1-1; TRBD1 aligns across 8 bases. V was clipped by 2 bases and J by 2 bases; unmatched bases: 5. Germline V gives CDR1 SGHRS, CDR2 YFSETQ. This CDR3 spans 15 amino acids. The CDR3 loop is CASSFMDRENTEAFF. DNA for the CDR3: TGCGCCAGCAGCTTTATGGACAGGGAAAACACTGAAGCTTTCTTT. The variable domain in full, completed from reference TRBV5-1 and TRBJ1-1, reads KAGVTQTPRYLIKTRGQQVTLSCSPISGHRSVSWYQQTPGQGLQFLFEYFSETQRNKGNFPGRFSGRQFSNSRSEMNVSTLELGDSALYLCASSFMDRENTEAFFGQGTRLTVV.